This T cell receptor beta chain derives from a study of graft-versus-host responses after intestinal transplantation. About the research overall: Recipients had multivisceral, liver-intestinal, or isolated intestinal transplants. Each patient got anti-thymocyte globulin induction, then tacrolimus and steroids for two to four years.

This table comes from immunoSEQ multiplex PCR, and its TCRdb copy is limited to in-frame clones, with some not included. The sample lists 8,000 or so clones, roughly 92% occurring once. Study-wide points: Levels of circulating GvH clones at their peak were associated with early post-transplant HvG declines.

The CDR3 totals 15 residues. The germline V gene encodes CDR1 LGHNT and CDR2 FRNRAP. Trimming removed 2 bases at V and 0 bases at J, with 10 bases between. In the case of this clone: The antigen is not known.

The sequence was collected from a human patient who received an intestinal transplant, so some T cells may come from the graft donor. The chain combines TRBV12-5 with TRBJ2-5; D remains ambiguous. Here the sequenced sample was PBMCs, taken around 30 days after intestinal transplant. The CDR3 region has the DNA TGTGCTAGTGGTTTGCCGTACGTCGACCAAGAGACCCAGTACTTC. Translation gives CASGLPYVDQETQYF.